Listed below are T cell receptor beta chains from one sample, sequenced in a study of blood T cell repertoires in COVID-19. Sequenced by immunoSEQ multiplex PCR; TCRdb stores in-frame clones only, minus some. The table includes about 80,000 clones, approximately 76% detected once. Sequencing was carried out using peripheral blood. These receptors were collected from an older man with active or convalescent COVID-19. Each CDR3 is given with its conserved first and last residue. A D gene is named only where the DNA matches it firmly. Expanded clones get a size class; other rows say once, few or many, or leave the size out.

>14|TRBJ2-5|NA|TRBV7-8|TRBD2
TGTGCCAGCAGCTTCACTAGCGGGGAAGAGACCCAGTACTTC
CASSFTSGEETQYF
>15|TRBJ1-5|NA|TRBV6-5|TRBD1
TGTGCCAGCCGCGACAGGGTTAATGGCAATCAGCCCCAGCATTTT
CASRDRVNGNQPQHF
>15|TRBJ2-3|once|TRBV5-1|NA
TGCGCCAGCAATACCGGGACTTCGGACACAGATACGCAGTATTTT
CASNTGTSDTDTQYF
>15|TRBJ2-3|NA|TRBV6-6|NA
TGTGCCAGCAGTTACCAGGGCGGGGCTGGAGATACGCAGTATTTT
CASSYQGGAGDTQYF
>16|TRBJ1-5|NA|TRBV5-5|NA
TGTGCCAGCAGCTCCAACCCCAATACAGGAAATCAGCCCCAGCATTTT
CASSSNPNTGNQPQHF
>16|TRBJ1-2|NA|TRBV28|TRBD1
TGTGCCAGCAGTTCCGGACAGGGGGCGCTTGGCTATGGCTACACCTTC
CASSSGQGALGYGYTF
>13|TRBJ1-5|NA|TRBV2|NA
TGTGCCAGCAGTGAGTGGGAGGGGCAGCCCCAGCATTTT
CASSEWEGQPQHF
>14|TRBJ1-2|few|TRBV5-1|TRBD1
TGCGCCAGCAGCGACCCGGGACAGGGACATGGCTACACCTTC
CASSDPGQGHGYTF
>15|TRBJ1-1|NA|TRBV19|NA
TGTGCCAGTAGTTCGACAGACAATCGGTTCACTGAAGCTTTCTTT
CASSSTDNRFTEAFF
>15|TRBJ1-4|few|TRBV9|TRBD1
TGTGCCAGCAGCGCCCCCGGGACAGGGGCCGAAAAACTGTTTTTT
CASSAPGTGAEKLFF
>14|TRBJ2-5|once|TRBV2|NA
TGTGCCAGCAAACGACGAGACGGAGAAGAGACCCAGTACTTC
CASKRRDGEETQYF
>14|TRBJ1-1|NA|TRBV5-1|NA
TGCGCCAGCAGCTTGGATCCTGAGTTCGCTGAAGCTTTCTTT
CASSLDPEFAEAFF
>17|TRBJ2-3|NA|TRBV7-9|TRBD2
TGTGCCAGCAGCTTCAGACTAGCGGGGGGTCTCACAGATACGCAGTATTTT
CASSFRLAGGLTDTQYF
>15|TRBJ1-5|NA|TRBV19|NA
TGTGCCAGTAGTTTCTACACCGCAGGGGATCAGCCCCAGCATTTT
CASSFYTAGDQPQHF
>13|TRBJ1-1|NA|TRBV29-1|TRBD1
TGCAGCGGGGAGCGGGGACAGGGGGAGAGAGCTTTCTTT
CSGERGQGERAFF
>16|TRBJ2-2|NA|TRBV11-2|NA
TGTGCCAGCAGCTCTCGTGGCTCAGGGGAAACCGGGGAGCTGTTTTTT
CASSSRGSGETGELFF
>12|TRBJ1-5|few|TRBV19|NA
TGTGCCGCCGGGGGTTTTAGGGAGCCCCAGCATTTT
CAAGGFREPQHF
>13|TRBJ1-2|few|TRBV5-5|NA
TGTGCCAGCAGCTTTCAGGGCTCGGCTGGCTACACCTTC
CASSFQGSAGYTF
>16|TRBJ2-3|NA|TRBV3-1/TRBV3-2|NA
TGTGCCAGCAGCCATATTGCTGGAGGGGGGGTAGATACGCAGTATTTT
CASSHIAGGGVDTQYF
>12|TRBJ1-1|NA|TRBV29-1|NA
TGCAGCGTCGCTATCACGAACACTGAAGCTTTCTTT
CSVAITNTEAFF
>16|TRBJ1-3|NA|TRBV9|TRBD1
TGTGCCAGCAGCGAGGGACAGTCGCTCTCTGGAAACACCATATATTTT
CASSEGQSLSGNTIYF
>13|TRBJ1-1|few|TRBV6-1|NA
TGTGCCAGCAGTGAAGTGAGGGAGAGCGGAGCTTTCTTT
CASSEVRESGAFF
>13|TRBJ2-7|NA|TRBV28|NA
TGTGCCAGCAGCCCGGCGGGGACGTACGAGCAGTACTTC
CASSPAGTYEQYF
>16|TRBJ2-1|NA|TRBV11-3|NA
TGTGCCAGCAGCCCTGGAACAGGGAGCTCCTACAATGAGCAGTTCTTC
CASSPGTGSSYNEQFF
>14|TRBJ2-7|NA|TRBV6-6|NA
TGTGCCAGCAGTTTGGGGGGGGCCGCCTACGAGCAGTACTTC
CASSLGGAAYEQYF
>14|TRBJ1-2|few|TRBV7-2|NA
TGTGCCAGCAGCTTATCCAGTCCCCAAATGGGCTACACCTTC
CASSLSSPQMGYTF
>14|TRBJ2-7|NA|TRBV5-4|NA
TGTGCCAGCAGCTTGCGAGGGGGACCTGGCGAGCAGTACTTC
CASSLRGGPGEQYF
>13|TRBJ1-4|NA|TRBV7-2|TRBD1
TGTGCCAGCAGAGGACAGGGGGACGAAAAACTGTTTTTT
CASRGQGDEKLFF
>17|TRBJ2-6|few|TRBV5-5|NA
TGTGCCAGCAGCGAGGTGACTGCGACCTCTGGGGCCAACGTCCTGACTTTC
CASSEVTATSGANVLTF
>13|TRBJ1-5|NA|TRBV6-4|NA
TGTGCCAGCAGCGACCAATCGGGGGAGCCCCAGCATTTT
CASSDQSGEPQHF
>15|TRBJ2-5|NA|TRBV3-1/TRBV3-2|NA
TGTGCCAGCAGTCTGGGTGGGGGGAGTCAAGAGACCCAGTACTTC
CASSLGGGSQETQYF
>14|TRBJ1-4|NA|TRBV10-1|NA
TGCGCCAGCAGTGAGTCGGCTTCGAACGAAAAACTGTTTTTT
CASSESASNEKLFF
>15|TRBJ1-4|NA|TRBV19|NA
TGTGCCAGTAGTGCCTACCGGGACATTGGTGAAAAACTGTTTTTT
CASSAYRDIGEKLFF
>17|TRBJ2-1|NA|TRBV5-1|NA
TGCGCCAGCAGCTTGCTTCCGGAGGGGAGCTCCTACAATGAGCAGTTCTTC
CASSLLPEGSSYNEQFF
>14|TRBJ2-3|NA|TRBV30|TRBD2
TGTGCCTGGGACTCGGGGGGACGGACAGATACGCAGTATTTT
CAWDSGGRTDTQYF
>15|TRBJ2-5|few|TRBV7-9|NA
TGTGCCAGCAGCTTAAAGGGGGATCTTCGGGAGACCCAGTACTTC
CASSLKGDLRETQYF
>14|TRBJ2-6|NA|TRBV28|NA
TGTGCCAGCAGCAGGGGATCTGGGGCCAACGTCCTGACTTTC
CASSRGSGANVLTF
>15|TRBJ1-1|NA|TRBV11-1|NA
TGTGCCAGTCAGGATCTCGGGGGACGGAACACTGAAGCTTTCTTT
CASQDLGGRNTEAFF
>12|TRBJ1-2|many|TRBV28|NA
TGTGCCAGCAGTTTCCCGGGGAATGGCTACACCTTC
CASSFPGNGYTF
>12|TRBJ2-3|NA|TRBV28|NA
TGTGCCAGCAGGCTAGCCACAGATACGCAGTATTTT
CASRLATDTQYF
>15|TRBJ1-4|NA|TRBV28|TRBD1
TGTGCCAGCAGAGGGACAGGCCATCGTAGTGAAAAACTGTTTTTT
CASRGTGHRSEKLFF
>15|TRBJ2-3|few|TRBV7-6|TRBD1
TGTGCCAGCAGCCGGACAGGGTTGGTCACAGATACGCAGTATTTT
CASSRTGLVTDTQYF
>14|TRBJ1-2|few|TRBV11-3|NA
TGTGCCAGCAGCATTGGGCCTAACGATCAGGGCTACACCTTC
CASSIGPNDQGYTF
>16|TRBJ2-2|NA|TRBV5-3|NA
TGTGCCAGAAGCTTGTACAGGACCTCGAACACCGGGGAGCTGTTTTTT
CARSLYRTSNTGELFF
>13|TRBJ2-4|NA|TRBV2|TRBD1
TGTGCCAGCTCAAGGGACAGGGGAAACATTCAGTACTTC
CASSRDRGNIQYF
>13|TRBJ1-1|few|TRBV10-1|NA
TGCGCCAGCTCTGGTCAGCTAGACACTGAAGCTTTCTTT
CASSGQLDTEAFF
>12|TRBJ1-6|few|TRBV2|NA
TGTGCCAGCACCCGACAGAATTCACCCCTCCACTTT
CASTRQNSPLHF
>14|TRBJ2-2|NA|TRBV30|NA
TGTGCCTGGAGTGTACGGAGGGCAGCCGGGGAGCTGTTTTTT
CAWSVRRAAGELFF
>18|TRBJ1-6|few|TRBV5-1|NA
TGCGCCAGCAGCTTGGGGCAAATCGACCCCGGGTGGGATTCACCCCTCCACTTT
CASSLGQIDPGWDSPLHF
>13|TRBJ2-3|NA|TRBV11-3|TRBD1
TGTGCCAGCAGACTGGGACAGCCGGATACGCAGTATTTT
CASRLGQPDTQYF
>15|TRBJ2-5|NA|TRBV7-3|TRBD1
TGTGCCAGCAGTTTTCAGACAGGGGGAGTTGAGACCCAGTACTTC
CASSFQTGGVETQYF
>15|TRBJ2-5|NA|TRBV5-1|NA
TGCGCCAGCAGCTTGAGGGGCGAATACCAAGAGACCCAGTACTTC
CASSLRGEYQETQYF
>17|TRBJ2-7|few|TRBV4-1|TRBD2
TGCGCCAGCACCCCAAGCGGGGGGGGACTTGGGACTTACGAGCAGTACTTC
CASTPSGGGLGTYEQYF
>16|TRBJ2-2|NA|TRBV6-5|TRBD1
TGTGCCAGCAGTTACAAGGGGGCGTGGGGCACCGGGGAGCTGTTTTTT
CASSYKGAWGTGELFF